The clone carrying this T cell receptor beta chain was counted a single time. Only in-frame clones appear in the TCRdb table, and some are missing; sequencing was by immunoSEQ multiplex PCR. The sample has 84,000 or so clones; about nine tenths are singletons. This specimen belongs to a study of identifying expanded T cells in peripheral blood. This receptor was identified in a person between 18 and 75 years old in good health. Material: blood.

The CDR3 is CATSRGGPNQPQHF. The CDR3 DNA sequence: TGTGCCACCTCGAGAGGGGGGCCCAATCAGCCCCAGCATTTT. The chain links TRBV28 to TRBJ1-5; D is possibly TRBD1 (6 bases). V dropped 10 bases and J dropped 3 bases, with 16 bases sitting between them. The V gene's germline CDR1 is MDHEN and CDR2 SYDVKM. CDR3 length equals 14 residues. Drawing the rest from reference TRBV28 and TRBJ1-5, the complete variable domain is DVKVTQSSRYLVKRTGEKVFLECVQDMDHENMFWYRQDPGLGLRLIYFSYDVKMKEKGDIPEGYSVSREKKERFSLILESASTNQTSMYLCATSRGGPNQPQHFGDGTRLSIL.